The 8 T cell receptor beta chains given below trace back to one sample, sequenced in a study of early T cells in non-severe SARS-CoV-2 infection. TCRdb redid the calling of the 5' RACE reads with MiXCR, one entry per CDR3 protein. Among some 40,000 distinct CDR3 sequences listed, about 6.5% were seen once. Here the sequenced sample was whole blood, taken at baseline. The receptors come from an adult who was a healthcare worker with PCR-confirmed SARS-CoV-2 infection or an uninfected control (not recorded which).

The chain has TRBV4-2 and TRBJ1-2; the match to TRBD1 covers 10 bases. CDR3 length: 13 residues. V lost 3 bases and J lost 8; bases outside the gene matches: 3. The germline CDR1 and CDR2 sequences are LGHNA and YNFKEQ. The CDR3 sequence: CASSHGTGEGYTF. DNA for the CDR3: TGTGCCAGCAGCCATGGGACAGGGGAAGGCTACACCTTC.

This clonotype is medium-sized by share. This chain's CDR3 is CASGQGSVLGEKLFF. The CDR3 region has the DNA TGTGCCAGCGGACAGGGTAGCGTTTTGGGGGAAAAACTGTTTTTT. This sequence joins TRBV12-3 or TRBV12-4 and TRBJ1-4; TRBD1 matches 8 bases. The CDR3 is 15 amino acids. With V trimmed by 8 bases and J by 8 bases, 13 bases remained unmatched.

This clonotype was picked up a small number of times. The rearrangement uses TRBV12-2 and TRBJ2-7. TRBV12-2 is a listed pseudogene. CDR3 length equals 12 residues. CDR3 nucleotides: TGTGCAAGTCGCTTAGTACTACGTCGGCAGTACTTC. Residues: CASRLVLRRQYF.

The gene calls are TRBV4-3 and TRBJ2-5; unclear D gene. Germline values: CDR1 LGHNA, CDR2 YSLEER. This CDR3 has 15 amino acids. Between the trimmed V and J ends, which lost 0 bases and 1 base, there was a span of 9 bases. The CDR3 nucleotides are TGCGCCAGCAGCCAAGATCCCCAGCGCCAAGAGACCCAGTACTTC. Amino acid sequence: CASSQDPQRQETQYF.

This clonotype was found a few times. The CDR3 bases are TGTGCCAGCAGCTTGCCTAGCTACAATGAGCAGTTCTTC. Its protein is CASSLPSYNEQFF. V is TRBV5-4 and J is TRBJ2-1; D uncertain. This CDR3 has 13 amino acids. Trimming pared 1 base from V and 3 bases from J, leaving 5 bases between. Germline CDR1 reads SGHNT; CDR2 reads YYREEE (reference sequence).

This clonotype was seen only a few times. V and J are TRBV7-2 and TRBJ2-7; TRBD1 aligns across 10 bases. The CDR3 covers 16 residues. Germline lookup yields CDR1 SGHTA and CDR2 FQGNSA. Trimming at V came to 0 bases and at J to 2 bases, leaving 4 bases not matched to a gene. The CDR3 DNA sequence: TGTGCCAGCAGCTTAGCGCCAGGACAGGGGGCCTACGAGCAGTACTTC. This codes for CASSLAPGQGAYEQYF.

This clonotype was detected ten times or more. V usage is TRBV29-1 and J usage is TRBJ2-2; D may be TRBD1 (6 bases). Per the germline V gene, CDR1 is SQVTM and CDR2 is ANQGSEA. The CDR3 loop spans 12 amino acids. V was trimmed by 4 bases and J by 7 bases, leaving 10 bases between them. CDR3 bases: TGCAGCGTTGCAGGGGTCGGCGGGGAGCTGTTTTTT. It yields the protein CSVAGVGGELFF.

This clonotype appeared a few times. The chain carries TRBV20-1 and TRBJ2-7; TRBD2 agrees at 10 bases. CDR3 length: 14 residues. The germline V gene encodes CDR1 DFQATT and CDR2 SNEGSKA (reference sequence). V was clipped by 6 bases and J by 1 base; unmatched bases: 6. CDR3 sequence (DNA): TGCAGTGCGACCGGGACTAGCGAATCCTACGAGCAGTACTTC. Amino acid sequence: CSATGTSESYEQYF.